The present T cell receptor beta chain was sequenced within a study of cytomegalovirus exposure and HLA in healthy donors. PCR primers comprised 60 Vbeta and 13 Jbeta primers. The assay was immunoSEQ multiplex PCR, and TCRdb's table has in-frame clones only and misses some. The sample holds more than 250,000 clones, around 90% seen once. V lost 3 bases and J 7 bases, leaving 15 bases between the germline ends. The length of the CDR3 is 13 residues. The germline V gene encodes CDR1 SQVTM and CDR2 ANQGSEA. When sampled, the donors appeared nominally healthy, though they likely had unrecorded immune exposures. Study results and caveats: TCR beta V segments were, for the most part, productive about 87% or about 30% of the time in an earlier analysis.

This clone came up once. Its antigen is not identified. The material sequenced was PBMCs. The sequence came from a woman under 30 in good health and CMV-seronegative. The V gene is TRBV29-1, the J gene TRBJ1-2; D remains unclear. The CDR3 sequence is CSVDGIPAGGYTF. CDR3 bases: TGCAGCGTTGATGGGATCCCCGCGGGTGGCTACACCTTC.